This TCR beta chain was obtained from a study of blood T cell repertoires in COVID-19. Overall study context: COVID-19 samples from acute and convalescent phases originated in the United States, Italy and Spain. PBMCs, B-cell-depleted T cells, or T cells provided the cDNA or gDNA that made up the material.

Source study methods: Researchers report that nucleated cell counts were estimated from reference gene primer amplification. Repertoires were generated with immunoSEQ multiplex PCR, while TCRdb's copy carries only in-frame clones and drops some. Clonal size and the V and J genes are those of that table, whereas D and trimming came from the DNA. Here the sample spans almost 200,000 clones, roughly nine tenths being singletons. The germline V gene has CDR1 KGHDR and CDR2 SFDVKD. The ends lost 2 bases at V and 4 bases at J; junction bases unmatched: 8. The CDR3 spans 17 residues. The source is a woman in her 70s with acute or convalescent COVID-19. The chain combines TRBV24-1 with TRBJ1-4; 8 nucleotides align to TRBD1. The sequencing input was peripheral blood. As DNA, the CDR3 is TGTGCCACCAGTGATTCTCCAGGGGGCCGGGGTAATGAAAAACTGTTTTTT. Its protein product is CATSDSPGGRGNEKLFF.